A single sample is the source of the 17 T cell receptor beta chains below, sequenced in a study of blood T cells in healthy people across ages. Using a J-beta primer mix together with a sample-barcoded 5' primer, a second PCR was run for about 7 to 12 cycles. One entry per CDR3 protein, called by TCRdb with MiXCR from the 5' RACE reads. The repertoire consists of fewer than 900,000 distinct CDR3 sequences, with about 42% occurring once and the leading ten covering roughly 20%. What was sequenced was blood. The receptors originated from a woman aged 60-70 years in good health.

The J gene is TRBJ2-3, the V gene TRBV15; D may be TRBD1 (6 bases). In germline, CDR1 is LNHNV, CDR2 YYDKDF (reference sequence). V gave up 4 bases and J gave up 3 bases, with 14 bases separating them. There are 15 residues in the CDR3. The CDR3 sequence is CATSNPGEWTDTQYF. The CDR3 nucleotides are TGTGCCACCAGCAACCCAGGGGAGTGGACAGATACGCAGTATTTT.

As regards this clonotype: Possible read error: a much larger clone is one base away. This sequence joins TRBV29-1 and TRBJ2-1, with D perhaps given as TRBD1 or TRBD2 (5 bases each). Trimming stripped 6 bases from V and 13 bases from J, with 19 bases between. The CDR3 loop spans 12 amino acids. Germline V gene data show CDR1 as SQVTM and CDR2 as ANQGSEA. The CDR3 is CSVPGRPGTQFF. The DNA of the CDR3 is TGCAGCGTGCCCGGGCGTCCGGGGACCCAGTTCTTC.

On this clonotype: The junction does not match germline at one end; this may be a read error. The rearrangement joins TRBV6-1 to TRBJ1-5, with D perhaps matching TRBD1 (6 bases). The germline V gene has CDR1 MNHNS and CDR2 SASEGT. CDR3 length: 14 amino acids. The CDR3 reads CVSIEQGPRQPQHF. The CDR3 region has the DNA TGTGTCAGCATTGAACAGGGACCACGCCAGCCCCAGCATTTT.

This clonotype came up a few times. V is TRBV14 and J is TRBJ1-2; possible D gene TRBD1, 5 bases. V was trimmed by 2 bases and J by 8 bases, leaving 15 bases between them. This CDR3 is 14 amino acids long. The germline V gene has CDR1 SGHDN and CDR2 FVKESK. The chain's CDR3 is CASSQRPGPGGYTF. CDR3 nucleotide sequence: TGTGCCAGCAGCCAACGTCCGGGCCCAGGGGGCTACACCTTC. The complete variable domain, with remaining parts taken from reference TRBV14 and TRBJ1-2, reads EAGVTQFPSHSVIEKGQTVTLRCDPISGHDNLYWYRRVMGKEIKFLLHFVKESKQDESGMPNNRFLAERTGGTYSTLKVQPAELEDSGVYFCASSQRPGPGGYTFGSGTRLTVV.

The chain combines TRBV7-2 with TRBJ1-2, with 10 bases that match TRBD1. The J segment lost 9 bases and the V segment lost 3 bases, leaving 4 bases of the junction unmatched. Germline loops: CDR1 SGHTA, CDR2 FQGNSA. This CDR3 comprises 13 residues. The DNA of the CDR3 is TGTGCCAGCAGCTTTGGGGACAGGGGTCGCTACACCTTC. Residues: CASSFGDRGRYTF.

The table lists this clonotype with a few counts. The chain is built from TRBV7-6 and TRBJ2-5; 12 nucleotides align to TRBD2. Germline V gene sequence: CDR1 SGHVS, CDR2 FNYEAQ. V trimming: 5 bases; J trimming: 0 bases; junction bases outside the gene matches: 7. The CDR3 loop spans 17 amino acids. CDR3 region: CASSRNPSGGDQETQYF. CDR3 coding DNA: TGTGCCAGCAGCCGCAACCCTAGCGGGGGGGACCAAGAGACCCAGTACTTC. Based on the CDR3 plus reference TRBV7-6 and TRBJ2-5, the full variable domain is GAGVSQSPRYKVTKRGQDVALRCDPISGHVSLYWYRQALGQGPEFLTYFNYEAQQDKSGLPNDRFSAERPEGSISTLTIQRTEQRDSAMYRCASSRNPSGGDQETQYFGPGTRLLVL.

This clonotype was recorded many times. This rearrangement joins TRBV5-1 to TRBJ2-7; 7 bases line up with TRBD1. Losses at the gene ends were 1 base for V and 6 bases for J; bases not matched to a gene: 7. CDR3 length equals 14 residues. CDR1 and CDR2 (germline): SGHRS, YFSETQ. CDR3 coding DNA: TGCGCCAGCAGCTTGCGGACAGGCGGGCGCGAGCAGTACTTC. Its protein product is CASSLRTGGREQYF. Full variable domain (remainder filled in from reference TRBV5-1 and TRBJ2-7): KAGVTQTPRYLIKTRGQQVTLSCSPISGHRSVSWYQQTPGQGLQFLFEYFSETQRNKGNFPGRFSGRQFSNSRSEMNVSTLELGDSALYLCASSLRTGGREQYFGPGTRLTVT.

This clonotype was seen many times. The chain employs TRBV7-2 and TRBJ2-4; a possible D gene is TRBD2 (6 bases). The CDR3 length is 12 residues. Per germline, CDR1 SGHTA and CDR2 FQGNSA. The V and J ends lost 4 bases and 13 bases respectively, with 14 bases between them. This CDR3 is CASSSTTREQYF. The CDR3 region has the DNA TGTGCCAGCAGCTCGACGACTAGAGAGCAGTACTTC.

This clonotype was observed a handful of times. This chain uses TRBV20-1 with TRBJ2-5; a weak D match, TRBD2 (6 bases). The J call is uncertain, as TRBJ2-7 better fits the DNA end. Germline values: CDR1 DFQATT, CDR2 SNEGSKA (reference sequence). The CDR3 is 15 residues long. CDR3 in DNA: TGCAGTCCTTCCGTCGCAGCGGGTCTTAATAACGAGCAGTACTTC. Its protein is CSPSVAAGLNNEQYF.

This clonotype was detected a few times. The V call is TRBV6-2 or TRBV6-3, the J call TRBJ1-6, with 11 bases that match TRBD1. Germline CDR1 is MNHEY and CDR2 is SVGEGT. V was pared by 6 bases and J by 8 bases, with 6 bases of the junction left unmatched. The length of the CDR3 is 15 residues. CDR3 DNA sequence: TGTGCCAGCAGCCGAGGGGACAGGGGGGATTCACCCCTCCACTTT. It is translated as CASSRGDRGDSPLHF.

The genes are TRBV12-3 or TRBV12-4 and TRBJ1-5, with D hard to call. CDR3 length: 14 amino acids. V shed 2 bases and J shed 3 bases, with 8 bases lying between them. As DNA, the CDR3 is TGTGCCAGCAGTTTATTCGGATACAATCAGCCCCAGCATTTT. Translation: CASSLFGYNQPQHF.

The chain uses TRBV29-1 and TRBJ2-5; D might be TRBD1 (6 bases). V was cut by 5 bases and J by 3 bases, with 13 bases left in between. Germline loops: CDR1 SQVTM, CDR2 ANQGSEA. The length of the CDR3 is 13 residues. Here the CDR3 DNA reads TGCAGCGTTCCCTACACAGGGAAAGAGACCCAGTACTTC. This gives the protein CSVPYTGKETQYF.

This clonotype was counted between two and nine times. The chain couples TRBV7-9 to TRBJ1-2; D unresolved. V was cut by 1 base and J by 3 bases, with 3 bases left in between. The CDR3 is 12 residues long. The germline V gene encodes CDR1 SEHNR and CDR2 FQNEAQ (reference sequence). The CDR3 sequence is CASSLEYYGYTF. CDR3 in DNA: TGTGCCAGCAGCTTAGAATACTATGGCTACACCTTC.

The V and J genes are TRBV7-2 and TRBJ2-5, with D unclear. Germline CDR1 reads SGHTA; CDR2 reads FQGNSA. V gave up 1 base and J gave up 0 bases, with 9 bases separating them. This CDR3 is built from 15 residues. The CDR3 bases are TGTGCCAGCAGCTTAGTTGGGCGGTACCAAGAGACCCAGTACTTC. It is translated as CASSLVGRYQETQYF.

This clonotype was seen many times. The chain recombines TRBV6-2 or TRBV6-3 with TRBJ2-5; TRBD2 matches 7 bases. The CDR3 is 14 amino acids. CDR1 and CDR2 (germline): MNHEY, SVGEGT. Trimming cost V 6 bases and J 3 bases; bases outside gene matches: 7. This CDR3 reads CASSPYGTKETQYF. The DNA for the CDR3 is TGTGCCAGCAGCCCCTACGGGACTAAAGAGACCCAGTACTTC.

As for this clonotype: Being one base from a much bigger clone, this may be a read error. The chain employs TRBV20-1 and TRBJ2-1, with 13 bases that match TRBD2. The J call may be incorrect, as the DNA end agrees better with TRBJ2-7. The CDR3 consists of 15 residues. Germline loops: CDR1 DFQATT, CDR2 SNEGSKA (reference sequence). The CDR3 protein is CSARTSGSFNNEQYF. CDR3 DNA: TGCAGTGCGCGGACTAGCGGGAGTTTTAACAATGAGCAGTACTTC.

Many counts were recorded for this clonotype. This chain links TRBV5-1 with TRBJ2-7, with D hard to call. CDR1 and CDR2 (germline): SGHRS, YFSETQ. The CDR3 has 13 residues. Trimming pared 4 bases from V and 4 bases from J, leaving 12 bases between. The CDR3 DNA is TGCGCCAGCAGCCCAGGCTGGGTTTACGAGCAGTACTTC. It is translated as CASSPGWVYEQYF.